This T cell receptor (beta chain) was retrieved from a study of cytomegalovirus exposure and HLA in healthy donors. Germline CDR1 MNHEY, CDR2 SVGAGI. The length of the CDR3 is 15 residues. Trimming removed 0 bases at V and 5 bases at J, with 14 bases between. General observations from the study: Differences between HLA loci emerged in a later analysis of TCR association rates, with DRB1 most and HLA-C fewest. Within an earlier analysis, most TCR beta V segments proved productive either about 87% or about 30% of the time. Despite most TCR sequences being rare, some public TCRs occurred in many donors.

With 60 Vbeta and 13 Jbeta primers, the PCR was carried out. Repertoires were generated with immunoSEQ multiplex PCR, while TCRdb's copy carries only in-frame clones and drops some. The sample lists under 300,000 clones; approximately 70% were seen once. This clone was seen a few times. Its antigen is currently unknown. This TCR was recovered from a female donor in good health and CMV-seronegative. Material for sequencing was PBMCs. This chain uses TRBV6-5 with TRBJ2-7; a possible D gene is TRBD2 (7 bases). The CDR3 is CASSYSSGGGNEQYF. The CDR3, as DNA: TGTGCCAGCAGTTACTCCTCTGGCGGGGGCAACGAGCAGTACTTC.